These T cell receptor beta chains were read from a single sample in a study of blood T cell dynamics during melanoma immunotherapy. TCRdb's copy holds only in-frame clones and misses some; the assay was immunoSEQ multiplex PCR. The sample has around 12,000 clones; approximately 81% are singletons. The starting material was blood, obtained from a patient treated with checkpoint blockade. The receptor set was obtained from a human donor with melanoma. Each CDR3 is given with its conserved first and last residue. D genes are given only for firm matches. Size is omitted from some rows. Given values are once, few, many or a class for expanded clones.

TRBJ1-1 | TRBV6-6 | NA | NA | CASSPRTAGAFF | TGTGCCAGCAGCCCTCGGACCGCAGGAGCTTTCTTT
TRBJ1-5 | TRBV5-6 | NA | NA | CASSLRGRVYQPQHF | TGTGCCAGCAGCTTGAGGGGCCGCGTATATCAGCCCCAGCATTTT
TRBJ1-5 | TRBV30 | NA | once | CAWSVQGNQPQHF | TGTGCCTGGAGTGTACAGGGCAATCAGCCCCAGCATTTT
TRBJ1-1 | TRBV30 | TRBD1 | few | CAYEPGQGFTEAFF | TGTGCCTACGAACCGGGACAGGGCTTCACTGAAGCTTTCTTT
TRBJ2-2 | TRBV4-3 | TRBD2 | NA | CASSLHSGVAGELFF | TGCGCCAGCAGCCTTCATAGCGGGGTTGCCGGGGAGCTGTTTTTT
TRBJ2-2 | TRBV19 | TRBD2 | NA | CASSIWLAGRANTGELFF | TGTGCCAGTAGTATCTGGCTAGCGGGGCGCGCGAACACCGGGGAGCTGTTTTTT
TRBJ2-3 | TRBV5-8 | TRBD2 | NA | CASSSRSGGAGNTQYF | TGTGCCAGCAGCTCAAGGAGCGGGGGGGCCGGAAATACGCAGTATTTT
TRBJ1-5 | TRBV11-3 | NA | NA | CASSLVGGQKQPQHF | TGTGCCAGCAGCTTAGTCGGGGGTCAGAAACAGCCCCAGCATTTT
TRBJ2-1 | TRBV10-3 | TRBD2 | NA | CAISESRAAGGDNEQFF | TGTGCCATCAGTGAGTCGAGGGCAGCGGGGGGCGACAATGAGCAGTTCTTC
TRBJ1-5 | TRBV6-5 | NA | NA | CASSYIAANQPQHF | TGTGCCAGCAGTTACATAGCAGCCAATCAGCCCCAGCATTTT
TRBJ1-3 | TRBV7-2 | NA | once | CASSDGGGNTIYF | TGTGCCAGCAGCGACGGTGGGGGAAACACCATATATTTT
TRBJ2-2 | TRBV9 | TRBD1 | NA | CASSTGGTGELFF | TGTGCCAGCAGCACAGGGGGCACCGGGGAGCTGTTTTTT
TRBJ2-7 | TRBV11-2 | TRBD1 | NA | CASSPLGRSRGQTPYEQYF | TGTGCCAGCAGCCCCCTAGGGCGAAGCCGGGGACAGACCCCCTACGAGCAGTACTTC
TRBJ2-7 | TRBV6-5 | NA | NA | CASSEASSYEQYF | TGTGCCAGCAGTGAAGCCAGCTCCTACGAGCAGTACTTC
TRBJ2-7 | TRBV12-5 | NA | NA | CASGLVSGFISYEQYF | TGTGCTAGTGGTTTGGTATCGGGGTTTATCTCCTACGAGCAGTACTTC
TRBJ1-2 | TRBV7-9 | NA | NA | CASSLYSGLDYGYTF | TGTGCCAGCAGCTTATACTCCGGGCTGGACTATGGCTACACCTTC
TRBJ2-1 | TRBV4-3 | NA | NA | CASSRGLYNEQFF | TGCGCCAGCAGCCGCGGACTTTACAATGAGCAGTTCTTC
TRBJ2-2 | TRBV19 | NA | NA | CASSISHRDGELFF | TGTGCCAGTAGTATCTCCCACAGGGACGGGGAGCTGTTTTTT
TRBJ1-3 | TRBV7-2 | NA | NA | CASRRTGPGPIYF | TGTGCCAGCAGGCGAACAGGCCCAGGTCCCATATATTTT
TRBJ2-2 | TRBV4-3 | NA | NA | CASSQARIGELFF | TGCGCCAGCAGCCAAGCTCGTATTGGGGAGCTGTTTTTT
TRBJ2-5 | TRBV7-9 | NA | NA | CASSLNQETQYF | TGTGCCAGCAGCTTAAACCAAGAGACCCAGTACTTC
TRBJ2-1 | TRBV7-9 | NA | NA | CASSLRAGGAGNEQFF | TGTGCCAGCAGCTTGAGGGCAGGGGGGGCCGGGAATGAGCAGTTCTTC